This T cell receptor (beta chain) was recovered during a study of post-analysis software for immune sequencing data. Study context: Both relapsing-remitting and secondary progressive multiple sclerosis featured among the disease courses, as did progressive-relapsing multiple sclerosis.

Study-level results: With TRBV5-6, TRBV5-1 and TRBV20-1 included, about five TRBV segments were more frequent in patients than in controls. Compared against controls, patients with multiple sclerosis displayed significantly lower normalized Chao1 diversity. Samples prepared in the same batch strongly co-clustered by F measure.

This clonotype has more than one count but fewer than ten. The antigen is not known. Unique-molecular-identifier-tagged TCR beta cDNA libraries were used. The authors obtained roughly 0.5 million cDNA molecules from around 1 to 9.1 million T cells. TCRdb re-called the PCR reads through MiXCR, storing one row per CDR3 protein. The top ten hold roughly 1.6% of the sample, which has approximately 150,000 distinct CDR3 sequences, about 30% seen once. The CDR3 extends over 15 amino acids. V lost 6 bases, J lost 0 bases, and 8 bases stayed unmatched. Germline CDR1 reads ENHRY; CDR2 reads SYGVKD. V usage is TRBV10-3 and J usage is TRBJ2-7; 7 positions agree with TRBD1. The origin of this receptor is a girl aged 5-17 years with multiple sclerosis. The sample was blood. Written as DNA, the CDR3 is TGTGCCATCAGCCCACGACAGGGTCTCTCCTACGAGCAGTACTTC. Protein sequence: CAISPRQGLSYEQYF.